The sequence of this T cell receptor beta chain was determined in a study of cytomegalovirus exposure and HLA in healthy donors. Study-wide results and caveats: DRB1 had the most TCR associations and HLA-C the fewest, a later analysis found, with rates varying by HLA locus.

Each of the donors was a healthy bone marrow donor. 13 Jbeta primers and 60 Vbeta primers were used for the PCR. Authors' methods: Unique TCR beta chains totaled some 80 million in a later count, with 8.5 million to 12 million of them shared. Assay used: immunoSEQ multiplex PCR; TCRdb lists only in-frame clones, some missing. V and J calls and clone size come straight from that table; D and trimming were deduced from the DNA. This sample has some 150,000 clones, with less than 90% found just once. Trimming cost V 0 bases and J 1 base, with 5 bases left between them. This CDR3 contains 14 residues. The germline V gene has CDR1 SGDLS and CDR2 YYNGEE. This clone was counted a few times. Its antigen remains unknown. Other nucleotide sequences from this sample produce the same CDR3.

The sequencing sample was made of PBMCs. This TCR came from a man aged 35-49 years in good health and CMV-seronegative. V usage is TRBV9 and J usage is TRBJ2-1, with D unresolved. As DNA, the CDR3 is TGTGCCAGCAGCGTAGCCGGGTCCTACAATGAGCAGTTCTTC. This gives the protein CASSVAGSYNEQFF. Filled out from reference TRBV9 and TRBJ2-1, the complete variable domain reads DSGVTQTPKHLITATGQRVTLRCSPRSGDLSVYWYQQSLDQGLQFLIQYYNGEERAKGNILERFSAQQFPDLHSELNLSSLELGDSALYFCASSVAGSYNEQFFGPGTRLTVL.